The TCR beta chain under discussion was sequenced for a study of tumor-infiltrating lymphocytes in primary liver carcinoma. Study at large: Tissue type made little difference to sample yields of roughly 3.5 to 7.5 million productive TCRbeta reads.

A few counts support this clonotype. An end of the junction differs from the germline gene, which may be a read error. Between roughly 20 and 32 mg of unsorted bulk tissue served as the source from which RNA and DNA were co-extracted. This CDR3 has 14 amino acids. CDR1 is LGHNA and CDR2 is YSLEER in the germline V gene. Total RNA (about 500 ng) served as template for TCR beta cDNA synthesis primed by a constant-region primer. Three nested multiplex PCR rounds of slightly modified ARM-PCR generated TCR beta libraries. Both of the initial two PCR rounds ran for around 10 cycles and employed TRBV1-TRBV30 forward primers alongside a C-beta reverse primer. Using its own MiXCR run on the multiplex PCR reads, TCRdb lists one record per CDR3 protein. The sample holds roughly 100,000 distinct CDR3 sequences, roughly 80% seen once.

The sample was liver tumor tissue from sampling region 3. The subset is: tumor region T3, left-lateral pole. The receptor comes from a man aged 40-50 years with primary liver carcinoma and hepatitis B virus infection. J is TRBJ2-7 and V is TRBV4-3; D gene uncertain. The CDR3 protein is CASSQDQVSYEQYF. CDR3 nucleotide sequence: TGCGCCAGCAGCCAAGATCAGGTCTCCTACGAGCAGTATTTC.